This passage covers 8 T cell receptor beta chains from one sample sequenced in a study of OX40 agonist ivuxolimab in advanced cancers. TCRdb's copy holds only in-frame clones and misses some; the assay was immunoSEQ multiplex PCR. The data show under 90,000 clones, 85% to 90% seen once. Sequenced here: CD4+ or CD8+ T cells sorted from blood, sampled in a trial of the OX40 agonist ivuxolimab. These receptors originate from an adult with an advanced solid tumor such as melanoma, head and neck, liver or kidney cancer.

The rearrangement joins TRBV19 to TRBJ2-7, with TRBD1 matching over 9 bases. This CDR3 region has 15 residues. V lost 1 base, J lost 5 bases, and 6 bases stayed unmatched. Germline loops: CDR1 LNHDA, CDR2 SQIVND (reference sequence). The CDR3: CASSIGGTGKDEQYF. Here the CDR3 DNA reads TGTGCCAGTAGTATAGGGGGGACAGGGAAGGACGAGCAGTACTTC.

CDR3 sequence (DNA): TGTGCCAGCAGCCCCCGTCCCACCGAGGGCTACGAGCAGTACTTC. It translates to CASSPRPTEGYEQYF. The chain uses TRBV5-6 and TRBJ2-7, with D maybe TRBD2 (5 bases). The CDR3 has 15 amino acids. CDR1 SGHDT and CDR2 YYEEEE come from the germline V gene. The V and J ends lost 4 bases and 3 bases respectively, with 17 bases between them.

Points on this clone: One end of the junction fails to match germline, which may point to a read error. The chain is built from TRBV7-7 and TRBJ2-1; 11 positions agree with TRBD2. This CDR3 has 15 amino acids. Germline V gives CDR1 SSHAT, CDR2 FNYEAQ (reference sequence). The CDR3 bases are TGTGCTAGCAGCATAGGACTAGCGGGTTACAATGAGCAGTTCTTC. Amino acid sequence: CASSIGLAGYNEQFF.

CDR3 nucleotide sequence: TGTGCCTGGAGTGGAGGCCGGGACAGGGACGACGAGCAGTACTTC. Translation gives CAWSGGRDRDDEQYF. This chain uses TRBV30 with TRBJ2-7; 9 bases map to TRBD1. V dropped 1 base and J dropped 5; count of bases not matched to a gene: 9. The germline gives CDR1 GTSNPN, CDR2 SVGIG (reference sequence). The CDR3 length is 15 residues.

This chain connects TRBV7-9 to TRBJ1-5; perhaps TRBD1 as D (6 bases). V gave up 5 bases and J gave up 3 bases, with 14 bases separating them. Germline loops: CDR1 SEHNR, CDR2 FQNEAQ (reference sequence). The CDR3 runs to 15 residues. For the CDR3, the DNA is TGTGCCAGCAGCCCTACAGGGTCCCCCAATCAGCCCCAGCATTTT. It translates to CASSPTGSPNQPQHF.

This chain connects TRBV29-1 to TRBJ1-3, with D perhaps TRBD1 (5 bases). The CDR3 runs to 13 residues. The ends were cut back, 2 bases at V and 2 bases at J, with 7 bases in the middle. From germline, CDR1 is SQVTM and CDR2 ANQGSEA. Written as DNA, the CDR3 is TGCAGCGTTGAACGAGGGGCTGGAAACACCATATATTTT. Protein sequence: CSVERGAGNTIYF.

The J gene is TRBJ1-1, the V gene TRBV5-8, with 8 bases aligning to TRBD1. The J segment lost 4 bases and the V segment lost 6 bases, leaving 8 bases of the junction unmatched. The germline CDR1 and CDR2 sequences are SGHTS and YDEGEE. This CDR3 region has 14 residues. The CDR3 region has the DNA TGTGCCAGCACCCTGGACAGGGTGGGCACTGAAGCTTTCTTT. Its translation: CASTLDRVGTEAFF.

The gene calls are TRBV30 and TRBJ2-7, with 8 bases identical to TRBD2. Trimming cost V 4 bases and J 3 bases; bases outside gene matches: 5. CDR1 GTSNPN and CDR2 SVGIG come from the germline V gene (reference sequence). This CDR3 is built from 13 residues. The CDR3 reads CAWKQRGLYEQYF. CDR3 DNA: TGTGCCTGGAAACAGCGGGGGCTCTACGAGCAGTACTTC. The complete variable domain, with remaining parts taken from reference TRBV30 and TRBJ2-7, reads SQTIHQWPATLVQPVGSPLSLECTVEGTSNPNLYWYRQAAGRGLQLLFYSVGIGQISSEVPQNLSASRPQDRQFILSSKKLLLSDSGFYLCAWKQRGLYEQYFGPGTRLTVT.